The clone carrying this TCR beta chain has only a few counts. Its antigen is undetermined. The data stem from a study of T-cell reconstitution after alpha-beta-depleted transplantation in children. Overall study results and limits: From newly produced T cells came most of the T-cell counts and diversity one year after transplant. Reportedly, alpha-beta T cells present about two months post-transplant originated from several hundred expanded clones of graft origin. There were some patients whose high TCRbeta diversity at day 60 came from surviving recipient T cells and thymic progenitors.

The CDR3 covers 12 residues. From germline, CDR1 is LNHDA and CDR2 SQIVND (reference sequence). Trimming at V came to 3 bases and at J to 13 bases, leaving 6 bases not matched to a gene. Library preparation (for TCRbeta) was performed with unique molecular identifiers. Each CDR3 protein is one row after TCRdb ran MiXCR on the PCR reads. This sample has some 100,000 distinct CDR3 sequences, with around 15% found just once. This rearrangement joins TRBV19 to TRBJ2-1, with TRBD1 matching 7 bases. This sample comprised PBMCs, mostly from graft donor cells, obtained 180 days after TCRalphabeta/CD19-depleted stem cell transplant. This receptor was taken from a male patient between 2 and 15 years old who had a stem cell transplant for acute lymphoblastic leukemia, so the T cells may come from the graft donor. Here the CDR3 DNA reads TGTGCCAGTAGTATGGTCGACAGGGTACAGTTCTTC. Its translation is CASSMVDRVQFF. The full variable domain, with the rest looked up from reference TRBV19 and TRBJ2-1, is DGGITQSPKYLFRKEGQNVTLSCEQNLNHDAMYWYRQDPGQGLRLIYYSQIVNDFQKGDIAEGYSVSREKKESFPLTVTSAQKNPTAFYLCASSMVDRVQFFGPGTRLTVL.